One and the same sample provided the 20 T cell receptor beta chains below, sequenced in a study of cytomegalovirus exposure and HLA in healthy donors. PCR was performed using 60 Vbeta and 13 Jbeta primers. The method was immunoSEQ multiplex PCR; TCRdb's version includes in-frame clones alone and lacks a portion of them. Of around 100,000 clones detected, around 83% appear once; the ten largest clones hold around 23%. The sequenced sample consisted of PBMCs. The receptor source for this set is a young man in good health and CMV-seropositive.

The sample holds one count of this clone. The chain joins TRBV28 to TRBJ1-2; tentative D call: TRBD1 (5 bases). This CDR3 is built from 13 residues. Germline CDR1 MDHEN, CDR2 SYDVKM. Trimming pared 4 bases from V and 4 bases from J, leaving 10 bases between. CDR3 DNA: TGTGCCAGCAGTTACAGGTTACTCTATGGCTACACCTTC. Protein product: CASSYRLLYGYTF.

J is TRBJ1-2 and V is TRBV6-5; 7 bases are shared with TRBD1. Germline V lookup: CDR1 MNHEY, CDR2 SVGAGI. Germline trimming cut 0 bases from V and 8 bases from J; bases unmatched to any gene: 9. This CDR3 is built from 15 residues. In DNA form, the CDR3 reads TGTGCCAGCAGTTACTCGATCGTAGGGGGCTTGGGCTACACCTTC. Protein sequence: CASSYSIVGGLGYTF.

In its sample, this clone was seen a few times. This chain uses TRBV5-4 with TRBJ2-3; 10 positions match TRBD2. This CDR3 contains 15 residues. Germline V lookup: CDR1 SGHNT, CDR2 YYREEE (reference sequence). J gave up 8 bases and V 2 bases, and 8 bases lay outside the gene matches. The DNA of the CDR3 is TGTGCCAGCAGCTTAGGGACTAGCGTCACCCTTACGCAGTATTTT. Translation: CASSLGTSVTLTQYF.

This clone has just one count. This sequence joins TRBV29-1 and TRBJ2-3; 10 nucleotides line up with TRBD2. V trimming: 1 base; J trimming: 5 bases; junction bases outside the gene matches: 6. This CDR3 is built from 15 residues. Germline assignment: CDR1 SQVTM and CDR2 ANQGSEA. The CDR3 DNA reads TGCAGCGTTGAAGGCGGACTAGCGGTGATAGATACGCAGTATTTT. Protein: CSVEGGLAVIDTQYF.

The chain is built from TRBV28 and TRBJ1-3; tentative D call: TRBD1 (6 bases). The CDR3 has 13 residues. V was shortened by 8 bases and J by 4 bases, with 12 bases between the two germline ends. Germline lookup yields CDR1 MDHEN and CDR2 SYDVKM. CDR3 bases: TGTGCCAGCTCCGGGGGGGGCGGAAACACCATATATTTT. Translated: CASSGGGGNTIYF.

The chain recombines TRBV25-1 with TRBJ2-2; 7 bases are shared with TRBD2. V trimming: 5 bases; J trimming: 7 bases; junction bases outside the gene matches: 4. The CDR3 extends over 13 amino acids. Germline lookup yields CDR1 MGHDK and CDR2 SYGVNS. Here the CDR3 DNA reads TGTGCCAGCAGTCGGGGGAGGGTCGGGGAGCTGTTTTTT. Translation gives CASSRGRVGELFF.

This chain links TRBV28 with TRBJ2-1; 10 positions match TRBD2. Per the germline V gene, CDR1 is MDHEN and CDR2 is SYDVKM. V lost 7 bases and J lost 8; bases outside the gene matches: 14. The CDR3 has 16 amino acids. The CDR3 coding sequence is TGTGCCAGCAACCCTCTCGGGACTAGCGATTTCGATGAGCAGTTCTTC. As protein: CASNPLGTSDFDEQFF.

The chain uses TRBV2 and TRBJ1-5; 8 nucleotides align to TRBD1. V gave up 7 bases and J gave up 7 bases; unmatched junction bases: 6. The CDR3 length is 13 residues. Germline V lookup: CDR1 SNHLY, CDR2 FYNNEI. This CDR3 reads CASTRDRPQPQHF. The CDR3 DNA is TGTGCCAGCACCAGGGACAGGCCCCAGCCCCAGCATTTT.

This clone was observed a few times. V usage is TRBV6-4 and J usage is TRBJ2-1, with 8 bases that match TRBD2. CDR1 and CDR2 (germline): MRHNA, SNTAGT. The CDR3 has 15 residues. V was clipped by 3 bases and J by 6 bases; unmatched bases: 7. CDR3 loop: CASSESTSGGNEQFF. DNA of the CDR3: TGTGCCAGCAGTGAATCCACTAGCGGAGGCAATGAGCAGTTCTTC.

The chain has TRBV9 and TRBJ1-1; 9 bases agree with TRBD1. CDR1 is SGDLS, CDR2 YYNGEE, per germline. The CDR3 contains 14 residues. V was pared by 0 bases and J by 5 bases, with 2 bases of the junction left unmatched. Here the CDR3 reads CASSVGGQGTEAFF. CDR3 coding DNA: TGTGCCAGCAGCGTAGGGGGACAGGGAACTGAAGCTTTCTTT.

V usage is TRBV5-1 and J usage is TRBJ2-3, with D maybe TRBD2 (5 bases). V was trimmed by 0 bases and J by 4 bases, leaving 12 bases between them. This CDR3 has 15 amino acids. CDR1 SGHRS and CDR2 YFSETQ come from the germline V gene. The CDR3 bases are TGCGCCAGCAGCTTGGCCAGCCAGCGGTCAGATACGCAGTATTTT. It specifies CASSLASQRSDTQYF.

This chain connects TRBV28 to TRBJ1-6; tentatively, D is TRBD1 (6 bases). Germline V gene sequence: CDR1 MDHEN, CDR2 SYDVKM. The CDR3 is 18 amino acids. Deletions cut 6 bases from V and 13 bases from J, with 31 bases between. CDR3 sequence reads: CASSSKTIRRGGGQPLHF. In DNA form, the CDR3 reads TGTGCCAGCAGCTCAAAAACCATCCGCAGGGGCGGGGGGCAGCCCCTCCACTTT.

Written as DNA, the CDR3 is TGTGCCAGCAGTTTATCGAGCACAGGGAAGACTTACGAGCAGTACGTC. This encodes CASSLSSTGKTYEQYV. The rearrangement joins TRBV27 to TRBJ2-7; D might be TRBD1 (6 bases). Germline V gives CDR1 MNHEY, CDR2 SMNVEV (reference sequence). The CDR3 runs 16 residues. The V gene lost 0 bases and the J gene lost 4 bases, with 16 bases spanning the gap.

As for this clone: The sample holds other DNA sequences that translate to the same CDR3. The chain joins TRBV25-1 to TRBJ1-1; no definite D call. The CDR3 runs 14 residues. The germline gives CDR1 MGHDK, CDR2 SYGVNS. V lost 1 base and J lost 4, with 10 bases in between. CDR3 protein: CASSEFGRATEAFF. The CDR3 DNA reads as TGTGCCAGCAGTGAATTCGGGAGGGCCACTGAAGCTTTCTTT.

J is TRBJ2-1 and V is TRBV14, with a possible D match to TRBD1 (5 bases). Deletions cut 0 bases from V and 3 bases from J, with 27 bases between. CDR3 length: 21 residues. The germline CDR1 and CDR2 sequences are SGHDN and FVKESK. DNA of the CDR3: TGTGCCAGCAGCCAAGATCTAATGGCTAACCAGCCAGGGAAGGTCTACAATGAGCAGTTCTTC. Translated, it gives CASSQDLMANQPGKVYNEQFF.

The chain combines TRBV13 with TRBJ2-1; 11 bases align to TRBD2. Germline V lookup: CDR1 PRHDT, CDR2 FYEKMQ (reference sequence). The CDR3 covers 15 residues. V lost 5 bases and J lost 4; bases outside the gene matches: 4. CDR3 nucleotides: TGTGCCAGCAGCGCGGGACTAGCGGCTTACAATGAGCAGTTCTTC. It yields the protein CASSAGLAAYNEQFF.

This clone was counted between two and nine times. A read error may account for a junction end that differs from germline. The gene calls are TRBV7-9 and TRBJ1-4; 8 bases are a match to TRBD1. The length of the CDR3 is 16 residues. CDR1 is SEHNR and CDR2 is FQNEAQ in the germline V gene (reference sequence). The CDR3 sequence is CSSSRTGREPNEKLFF. As DNA, the CDR3 is TGTTCCAGCAGCCGGACAGGGAGGGAACCTAATGAAAAACTGTTTTTT.

This rearrangement joins TRBV6-5 to TRBJ2-5; the match to TRBD2 covers 13 bases. The CDR3 consists of 15 residues. The V gene's germline CDR1 is MNHEY and CDR2 SVGAGI. V shed 6 bases and J 5 bases; nucleotides not matched to a gene: 6. The CDR3 is CASRRLAGGGETQYF. CDR3 coding DNA: TGTGCCAGCAGACGACTAGCGGGGGGAGGGGAGACCCAGTACTTC.

The V and J genes are TRBV6-4 and TRBJ2-1; TRBD2 aligns across 11 bases. This CDR3 is built from 15 residues. The junction had 3 bases not matched to a gene; V was cut back by 3 bases and J by 5 bases. Per the germline V gene, CDR1 is MRHNA and CDR2 is SNTAGT. CDR3 amino acids: CASSEVAGGNNEQFF. The CDR3 DNA sequence: TGTGCCAGCAGTGAAGTAGCGGGGGGGAACAATGAGCAGTTCTTC.

The CDR3: CASSEAPGQGSRKAFF. Here the CDR3 DNA reads TGTGCCAGCAGTGAAGCCCCGGGACAGGGAAGTCGGAAAGCTTTCTTT. This chain connects TRBV6-1 to TRBJ1-1; 9 nucleotides match TRBD1. Germline V gene lookup returns CDR1 MNHNS and CDR2 SASEGT. With 0 bases clipped from V and 9 bases from J, the junction kept 11 bases outside the gene matches. This CDR3 has 16 amino acids.